The entry below describes one TCR beta chain. Its antigen is not identified. The record originates from a study of cytomegalovirus exposure and HLA in healthy donors. General study points: Cytomegalovirus-associated TCR beta chains were listed, numbering some 180.

Germline CDR1 is SGHRS and CDR2 is YFSETQ. The V and J ends lost 0 bases and 6 bases respectively, with 21 bases between them. The CDR3 runs 17 residues. This table comes from immunoSEQ multiplex PCR, and its TCRdb copy is limited to in-frame clones, with some not included. The sample contains some 98,000 clones, approximately 88% of which appear only once. The specimen sequenced was PBMCs. The genes are TRBV5-1 and TRBJ1-2, with D perhaps TRBD1 (6 bases). The clonotype originates from a woman younger than 45 in good health and CMV-seronegative. Here the CDR3 DNA reads TGCGCCAGCAGCTTGGCCTGGGGAGGGGGTATTGAAAATGGCTACACCTTC. Residues: CASSLAWGGGIENGYTF.